This T cell receptor (beta chain) came from a study of long-term antiretroviral therapy in people with HIV. Study results and limitations: Drawn between about 2004 and 2018, the blood was possibly obtained under older ART regimens. Patients on ART gained diversity, which nonetheless stayed below transplant donor controls.

Version v3.0 of the immunoSEQ assay ran at survey level. Sequencing set out to capture about 35,000-55,000 T-cell genomes per sample. Sequenced by immunoSEQ multiplex PCR; TCRdb stores in-frame clones only, minus some. The repertoire holds tens of thousands of clones, with about 85% as singletons. There are 12 residues in the CDR3. Trimming pared 5 bases from V and 13 bases from J, leaving 12 bases between. Germline V gene lookup returns CDR1 LNHNV and CDR2 YYDKDF (reference sequence). Turning to this clone: Its antigen is as yet unknown.

This clonotype was obtained from a man in his forties with HIV. V usage is TRBV15 and J usage is TRBJ1-6; D unclear. This sample comprised unsorted PBMCs, obtained 1.6 years after starting antiretroviral therapy. In DNA, the CDR3 is TGTGCCACCAGCCGACCCCGAGAGCCCCTCCACTTT. It codes for CATSRPREPLHF. Drawing the rest from reference TRBV15 and TRBJ1-6, the complete variable domain is DAMVIQNPRYQVTQFGKPVTLSCSQTLNHNVMYWYQQKSSQAPKLLFHYYDKDFNNEADTPDNFQSRRPNTSFCFLDIRSPGLGDTAMYLCATSRPREPLHFGNGTRLTVT.